This T cell receptor beta chain was profiled in a study of T cell responses to AZD1222 COVID-19 vaccine. Details on this clone: What it binds is not known.

General study points: Samples come after the peak T cell response, not at day 14. Spike-specific TCR breadth and depth were elevated following two AZD1222 doses.

CDR1 MNHNY and CDR2 SVGAGI come from the germline V gene (reference sequence). Trimming cost V 0 bases and J 0 bases, with 3 bases left between them. The CDR3 totals 13 residues. The protocol was immunoSEQ multiplex PCR, while the TCRdb copy is restricted to in-frame clones and leaves out a portion. The sample holds about 160,000 clones, 94% seen once. Sequenced here: peripheral blood, sampled on day 0 of AZD1222 vaccination. The chain combines TRBV6-6 with TRBJ2-7; D call uncertain. The TCR sequence derives from an adult in good health. CDR3 sequence: CASSYSPSYEQYV. DNA for the CDR3: TGTGCCAGCAGTTACTCACCCTCCTACGAGCAGTACGTC.